This T cell receptor beta chain was sequenced in a study of blood T cell repertoires in COVID-19. As for the study in general: T cells, B-cell-depleted T cells, or PBMCs provided the cDNA or gDNA that served as material.

The method was immunoSEQ multiplex PCR; TCRdb's version includes in-frame clones alone and lacks a portion of them. The sample records 650,000 to 800,000 clones, approximately 90% being singletons. Germline values: CDR1 SGHTA, CDR2 FQGNSA. The V end lost 1 base, the J end lost 1 base, and 8 bases lay between the germline ends. The CDR3 is made up of 14 amino acids. Sequencing input: peripheral blood. The genes are TRBV7-2 and TRBJ2-7; D is perhaps TRBD2 (6 bases). The receptor was derived from a woman aged 18-35 years with acute or convalescent COVID-19. The CDR3, as DNA: TGTGCCAGCAGCTTAGGGGGACTTTCCTACGAGCAGTACTTC. Its translation is CASSLGGLSYEQYF.